This T cell receptor (beta chain) derives from a study of CD8 T cells in Susac syndrome. Study findings and constraints: A relatively small number of individuals underwent TCR sequencing and HLA analysis. No clonal expansion appeared among CD4+ T cells in Susac patients.

When the RNA was reverse transcribed, random hexamers were used with an input of about 0.45 to 1 ug. TCRdb passed the immunoSEQ multiplex PCR reads through MiXCR, listing each CDR3 protein once. This table has 150,000 to 180,000 distinct CDR3 sequences, 85% to 95% appearing once. Only one count was recorded for this clonotype. Its cognate antigen is unknown. Germline V gene lookup returns CDR1 LGHDT and CDR2 YNNKEL (reference sequence). The ends were cut back, 1 base at V and 0 bases at J, with 7 bases in the middle. The CDR3 has 14 amino acids. This receptor was taken from a human donor with Susac syndrome. V gene TRBV3-1 combines with J gene TRBJ2-7; possible D gene TRBD1, 5 bases. Sample: CD4+ T cells from PBMCs. The DNA for the CDR3 is TGTGCCAGCAGCCAAGGGGGCAACTCCTACGAGCAGTACTTC. Translating it yields CASSQGGNSYEQYF.